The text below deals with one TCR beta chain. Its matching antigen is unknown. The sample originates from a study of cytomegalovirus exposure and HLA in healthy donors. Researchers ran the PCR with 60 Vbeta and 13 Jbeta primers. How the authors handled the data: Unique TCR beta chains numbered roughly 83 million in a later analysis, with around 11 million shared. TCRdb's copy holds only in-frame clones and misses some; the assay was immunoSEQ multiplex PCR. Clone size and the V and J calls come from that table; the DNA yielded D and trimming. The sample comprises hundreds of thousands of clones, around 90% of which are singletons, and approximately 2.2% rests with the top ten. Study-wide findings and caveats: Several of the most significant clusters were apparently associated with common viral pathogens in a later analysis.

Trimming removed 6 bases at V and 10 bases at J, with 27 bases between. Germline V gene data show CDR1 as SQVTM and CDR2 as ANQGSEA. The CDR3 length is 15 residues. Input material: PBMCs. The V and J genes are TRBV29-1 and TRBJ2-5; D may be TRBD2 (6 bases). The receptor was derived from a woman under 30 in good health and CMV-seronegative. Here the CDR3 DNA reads TGCAGCGTCAAGGGAAAAGCGGGTCCCGCAGGGAGCCAGTACTTC. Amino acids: CSVKGKAGPAGSQYF.